A selection of T cell receptor beta chains follows, all from one sample in a study of tumor T cells in aggressive B-cell lymphoma. This table comes from immunoSEQ multiplex PCR, and its TCRdb copy is limited to in-frame clones, with some not included. Of some 530 clones listed, 87% were seen once; the top ten hold about a sixth. The sample consisted of tumor tissue. These receptors were obtained from an adult with diffuse large B cell lymphoma. Each CDR3 is given with its conserved first and last residue. The D gene is left open where the match is weak. Clone size appears in some rows only: once, few, many, or a class for an expanded clone.

CDR3	DNA	V	J	D	size
CASSPAQGHVYGYTF	TGTGCCAGCAGTCCAGCTCAGGGGCACGTCTATGGCTACACCTTC	TRBV11-2	TRBJ1-2	NA	NA
CASSSSGKDGYTF	TGTGCCAGCAGCTCCTCGGGGAAGGATGGCTACACCTTC	TRBV28	TRBJ1-2	NA	NA
CASTMGLGDTQYF	TGTGCCAGCACCATGGGGCTAGGGGATACGCAGTATTTT	TRBV6-6	TRBJ2-3	NA	hyperexpanded
CASSLASDGTDTQYF	TGTGCCAGCAGCTTAGCGAGCGACGGCACAGATACGCAGTATTTT	TRBV7-2	TRBJ2-3	NA	NA
CASSLLKGATDTQYF	TGTGCCAGCAGTCTGTTAAAGGGGGCTACAGATACGCAGTATTTT	TRBV28	TRBJ2-3	TRBD1	NA
CASSLADSEQYF	TGTGCCAGCAGCTTGGCCGACAGCGAGCAGTACTTC	TRBV5-4	TRBJ2-7	NA	NA
CASSLRVDSGGSYNEQFF	TGTGCCAGCAGTTTAAGGGTGGATAGCGGGGGCTCCTACAATGAGCAGTTCTTC	TRBV28	TRBJ2-1	TRBD2	NA
CASSPGFNNEQFF	TGCGCCAGCTCCCCAGGTTTTAACAATGAGCAGTTCTTC	TRBV4-3	TRBJ2-1	NA	NA
CASTEWSPELRNSPLHF	TGTGCCAGCACAGAATGGAGCCCGGAGCTCCGCAATTCACCCCTCCACTTT	TRBV2	TRBJ1-6	NA	NA
CASSLADSEQYF	TGTGCCAGCAGCTTGGCCGACAGCGAGCAGTACTTC	TRBV5-4	TRBJ2-7	NA	NA
CASSEPQKMDTIYF	TGTGCCAGCAGTGAACCGCAGAAAATGGACACCATATATTTT	TRBV6-1	TRBJ1-3	NA	few
CASTDTGPRYNEQFF	TGTGCCAGTACCGATACAGGGCCCCGTTACAATGAGCAGTTCTTC	TRBV27	TRBJ2-1	NA	NA
CASSQDGRGGSNQPQHF	TGCGCCAGCAGCCAAGATGGCAGGGGTGGTAGCAATCAGCCCCAGCATTTT	TRBV4-3	TRBJ1-5	NA	NA
CAWSGTGNNQPQHF	TGTGCCTGGAGCGGGACAGGGAACAATCAGCCCCAGCATTTT	TRBV30	TRBJ1-5	TRBD1	NA
CAISEGGKSGELFF	TGTGCCATCAGCGAGGGGGGCAAATCCGGGGAGCTGTTTTTT	TRBV10-3	TRBJ2-2	NA	NA
CAWSIGTSGTPQFF	TGTGCCTGGAGTATAGGGACTAGCGGGACACCGCAGTTCTTC	TRBV30	TRBJ2-1	TRBD2	NA
CASSGGTSAYNEQFF	TGTGCCAGCAGCGGGGGGACTAGCGCGTACAATGAGCAGTTCTTC	TRBV9	TRBJ2-1	TRBD2	few
CASSQDGQGNYGYTF	TGCGCCAGCAGCCAAGATGGCCAGGGTAACTATGGCTACACCTTC	TRBV4-1	TRBJ1-2	NA	NA
CASSPGTSKFGKLFF	TGTGCCAGCAGCCCGGGGACATCTAAGTTCGGAAAACTGTTTTTT	TRBV7-2	TRBJ1-4	NA	NA
CASSFGDRGHIRLQETQYF	TGCGCCAGCAGCTTTGGGGACAGGGGGCACATAAGGCTACAAGAGACCCAGTACTTC	TRBV5-1	TRBJ2-5	TRBD1	NA
CASSFGGGQDTEAFF	TGCGCCAGCAGCTTTGGCGGGGGGCAAGACACTGAAGCTTTCTTT	TRBV5-1	TRBJ1-1	NA	NA
CASSLTWFRRAFF	TGTGCCAGCAGTTTAACGTGGTTTCGGAGGGCTTTCTTT	TRBV27	TRBJ1-1	NA	NA
CASSYSTSGYNEQFF	TGTGCCAGCAGTTACTCGACTAGCGGGTACAATGAGCAGTTCTTC	TRBV6-5	TRBJ2-1	TRBD2	NA
CASSRPGQSRHGYTF	TGCGCCAGCAGCCGCCCGGGACAGTCCCGACATGGCTACACCTTC	TRBV4-1	TRBJ1-2	TRBD1	NA
CASSLGGVTDTQYF	TGTGCCAGCAGCTTGGGCGGGGTCACAGATACGCAGTATTTT	TRBV5-6	TRBJ2-3	NA	NA
CASSVDSYYNEQFF	TGTGCCAGCAGCGTAGACTCTTACTACAATGAGCAGTTCTTC	TRBV9	TRBJ2-1	NA	NA
CASRNGGDSNQPQHF	TGTGCCAGCAGAAACGGAGGGGATAGCAATCAGCCCCAGCATTTT	TRBV6-5	TRBJ1-5	NA	NA
CASSERGKLFF	TGTGCCAGCAGTGAACGAGGAAAACTGTTTTTT	TRBV6-1	TRBJ1-4	NA	few
CASSDVRGETQYF	TGTGCCAGCAGTGACGTCAGGGGAGAGACCCAGTACTTC	TRBV6-1	TRBJ2-5	NA	NA
CASSRSGDNEQFF	TGTGCCAGCAGCCGGTCCGGGGACAATGAGCAGTTCTTC	TRBV4-2	TRBJ2-1	NA	NA
CASSTDGQSGNSPLHF	TGTGCCAGTAGTACAGACGGACAGTCGGGGAATTCACCCCTCCACTTT	TRBV19	TRBJ1-6	NA	NA
CASSALTNYEQYF	TGTGCCAGCAGTGCCCTCACGAACTATGAGCAGTACTTC	TRBV5-6	TRBJ2-5	NA	NA
CASSQDGGDSGNTIYF	TGCGCCAGCAGCCAAGACGGCGGAGACTCTGGAAACACCATATATTTT	TRBV4-3	TRBJ1-3	NA	few
CASSQVGFGGTGRGTGELFF	TGCGCCAGCAGCCAAGTGGGGTTCGGGGGGACAGGCCGGGGCACCGGGGAGCTGTTTTTT	TRBV4-1	TRBJ2-2	NA	NA
CSVGTSALGSNEQFF	TGCAGCGTTGGGACTAGCGCTTTGGGGAGCAATGAACAGTTCTTC	TRBV29-1	TRBJ2-1	TRBD2	NA
CSVEVGGRTGAYEQYF	TGCAGCGTTGAAGTTGGAGGGCGGACAGGAGCCTACGAGCAGTACTTC	TRBV29-1	TRBJ2-7	NA	NA